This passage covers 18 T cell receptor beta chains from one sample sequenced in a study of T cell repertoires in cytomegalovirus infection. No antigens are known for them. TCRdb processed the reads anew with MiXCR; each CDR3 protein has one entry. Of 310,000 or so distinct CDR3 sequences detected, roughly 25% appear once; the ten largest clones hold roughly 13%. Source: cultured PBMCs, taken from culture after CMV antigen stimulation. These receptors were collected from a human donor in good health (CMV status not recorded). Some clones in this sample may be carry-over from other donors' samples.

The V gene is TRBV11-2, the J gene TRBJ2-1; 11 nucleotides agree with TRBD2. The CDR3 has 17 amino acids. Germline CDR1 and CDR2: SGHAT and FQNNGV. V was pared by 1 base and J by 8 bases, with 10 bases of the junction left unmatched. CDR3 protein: CASSLGVSGRARYEQFF. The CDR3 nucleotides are TGTGCCAGCAGCTTAGGAGTTAGCGGGAGGGCCCGCTATGAGCAGTTCTTC. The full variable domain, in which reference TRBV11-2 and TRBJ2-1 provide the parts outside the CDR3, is EAGVAQSPRYKIIEKRQSVAFWCNPISGHATLYWYQQILGQGPKLLIQFQNNGVVDDSQLPKDRFSAERLKGVDSTLKIQPAKLEDSAVYLCASSLGVSGRARYEQFFGPGTRLTVL.

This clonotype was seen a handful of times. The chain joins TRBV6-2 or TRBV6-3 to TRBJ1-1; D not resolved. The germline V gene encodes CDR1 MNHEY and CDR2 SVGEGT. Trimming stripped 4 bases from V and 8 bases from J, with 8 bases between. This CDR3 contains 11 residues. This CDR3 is CASSLGREAFF. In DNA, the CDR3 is TGTGCCAGCAGTTTAGGACGAGAAGCTTTCTTT.

The CDR3 loop is CASSLRRGSYNSPLHF. In DNA form, the CDR3 reads TGTGCCAGCAGTTTACGCAGGGGGTCGTATAATTCACCCCTCCACTTT. The chain uses TRBV27 and TRBJ1-6; 7 nucleotides line up with TRBD1. With 2 bases clipped from V and 4 bases from J, the junction kept 5 bases outside the gene matches. This CDR3 spans 16 amino acids. Germline V gives CDR1 MNHEY, CDR2 SMNVEV (reference sequence).

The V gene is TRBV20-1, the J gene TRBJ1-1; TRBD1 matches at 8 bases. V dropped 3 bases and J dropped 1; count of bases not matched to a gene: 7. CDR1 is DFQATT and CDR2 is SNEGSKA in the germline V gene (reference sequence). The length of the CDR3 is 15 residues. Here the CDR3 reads CSARSHGQGNTEAFF. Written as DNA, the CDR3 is TGCAGTGCTAGGAGTCACGGACAGGGGAACACTGAAGCTTTCTTT.

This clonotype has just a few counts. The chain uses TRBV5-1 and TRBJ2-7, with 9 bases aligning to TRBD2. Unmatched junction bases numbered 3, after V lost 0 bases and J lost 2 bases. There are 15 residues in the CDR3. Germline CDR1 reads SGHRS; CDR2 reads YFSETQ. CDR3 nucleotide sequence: TGCGCCAGCAGCTTGGCTAGCGGGACAGCCTACGAGCAGTACGTC. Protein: CASSLASGTAYEQYV.

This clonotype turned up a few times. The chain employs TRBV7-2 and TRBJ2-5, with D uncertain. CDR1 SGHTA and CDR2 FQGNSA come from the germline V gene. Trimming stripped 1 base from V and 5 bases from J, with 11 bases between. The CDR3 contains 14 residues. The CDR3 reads CASSLDSPRETQYF. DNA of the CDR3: TGTGCCAGCAGCTTAGATTCCCCACGGGAGACCCAGTACTTC.

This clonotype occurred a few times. CDR3 sequence reads: CAWSRLIDTQYF. Here the CDR3 DNA reads TGTGCCTGGAGTCGACTCATCGATACGCAGTATTTT. The chain carries TRBV30 and TRBJ2-3; D not certain. The CDR3 runs to 12 residues. Germline CDR1 and CDR2: GTSNPN and SVGIG (reference sequence). V dropped 2 bases and J dropped 6 bases, with 9 bases sitting between them. The full variable domain, in which reference TRBV30 and TRBJ2-3 provide the parts outside the CDR3, is SQTIHQWPATLVQPVGSPLSLECTVEGTSNPNLYWYRQAAGRGLQLLFYSVGIGQISSEVPQNLSASRPQDRQFILSSKKLLLSDSGFYLCAWSRLIDTQYFGPGTRLTVL.

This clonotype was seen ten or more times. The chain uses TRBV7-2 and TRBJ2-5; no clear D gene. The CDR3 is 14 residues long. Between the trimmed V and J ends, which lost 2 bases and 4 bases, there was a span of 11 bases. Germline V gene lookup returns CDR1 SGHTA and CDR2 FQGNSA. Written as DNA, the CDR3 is TGTGCCAGCAGCTTACGCCTCAAGGCAGAGACCCAGTACTTC. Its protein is CASSLRLKAETQYF.

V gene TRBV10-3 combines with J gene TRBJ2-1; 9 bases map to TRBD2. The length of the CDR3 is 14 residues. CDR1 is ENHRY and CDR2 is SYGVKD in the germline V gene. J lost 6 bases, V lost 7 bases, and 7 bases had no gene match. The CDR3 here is CAITSGLASNEQFF. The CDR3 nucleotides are TGTGCCATCACCTCGGGACTAGCAAGCAATGAGCAGTTCTTC.

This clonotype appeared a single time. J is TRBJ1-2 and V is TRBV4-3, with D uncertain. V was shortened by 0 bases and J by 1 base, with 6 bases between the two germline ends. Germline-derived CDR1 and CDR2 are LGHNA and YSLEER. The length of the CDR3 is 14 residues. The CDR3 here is CASSQDLVNYGYTF. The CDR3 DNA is TGCGCCAGCAGCCAAGATTTAGTTAACTATGGCTACACCTTC.

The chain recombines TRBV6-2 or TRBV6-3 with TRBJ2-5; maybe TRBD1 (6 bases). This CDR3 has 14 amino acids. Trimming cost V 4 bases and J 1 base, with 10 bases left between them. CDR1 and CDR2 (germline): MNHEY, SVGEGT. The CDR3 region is CASSLQGFQETQYF. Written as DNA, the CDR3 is TGTGCCAGCAGTTTACAGGGATTCCAAGAGACCCAGTACTTC.

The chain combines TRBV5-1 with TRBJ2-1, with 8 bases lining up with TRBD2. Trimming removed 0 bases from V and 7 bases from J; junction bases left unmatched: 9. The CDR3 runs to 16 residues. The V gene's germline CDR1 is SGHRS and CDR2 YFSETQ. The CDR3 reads CASSLAPGGARNEQFF. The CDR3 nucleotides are TGCGCCAGCAGCTTGGCTCCGGGAGGGGCCAGAAATGAGCAGTTCTTC. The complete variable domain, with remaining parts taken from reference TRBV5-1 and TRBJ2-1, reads KAGVTQTPRYLIKTRGQQVTLSCSPISGHRSVSWYQQTPGQGLQFLFEYFSETQRNKGNFPGRFSGRQFSNSRSEMNVSTLELGDSALYLCASSLAPGGARNEQFFGPGTRLTVL.

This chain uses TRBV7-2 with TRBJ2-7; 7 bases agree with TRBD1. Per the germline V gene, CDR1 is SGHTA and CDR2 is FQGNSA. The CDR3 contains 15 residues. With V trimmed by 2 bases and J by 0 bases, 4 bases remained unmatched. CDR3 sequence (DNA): TGTGCCAGCAGCTTACGGGACAGTGCCTCCTACGAGCAGTACTTC. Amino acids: CASSLRDSASYEQYF. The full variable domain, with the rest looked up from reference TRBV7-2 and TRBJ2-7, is GAGVSQSPSNKVTEKGKDVELRCDPISGHTALYWYRQSLGQGLEFLIYFQGNSAPDKSGLPSDRFSAERTGGSVSTLTIQRTQQEDSAVYLCASSLRDSASYEQYFGPGTRLTVT.

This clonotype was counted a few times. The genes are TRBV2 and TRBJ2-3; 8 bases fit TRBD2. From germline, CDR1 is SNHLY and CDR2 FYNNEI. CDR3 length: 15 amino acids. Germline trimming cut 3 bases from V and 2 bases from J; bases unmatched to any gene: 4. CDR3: CASSDASGYTDTQYF. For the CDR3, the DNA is TGTGCCAGCAGTGACGCTAGCGGGTACACAGATACGCAGTATTTT. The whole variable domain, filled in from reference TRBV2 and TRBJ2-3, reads EPEVTQTPSHQVTQMGQEVILRCVPISNHLYFYWYRQILGQKVEFLVSFYNNEISEKSEIFDDQFSVERPDGSNFTLKIRSTKLEDSAMYFCASSDASGYTDTQYFGPGTRLTVL.

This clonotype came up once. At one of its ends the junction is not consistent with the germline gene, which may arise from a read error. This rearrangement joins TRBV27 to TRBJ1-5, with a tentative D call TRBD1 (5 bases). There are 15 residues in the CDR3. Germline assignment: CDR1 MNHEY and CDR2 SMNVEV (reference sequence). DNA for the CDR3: TGTGCCGGCAGTCCGGGGACTATTAGCAATCAGCCCCAGCATTTT. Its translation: CAGSPGTISNQPQHF.

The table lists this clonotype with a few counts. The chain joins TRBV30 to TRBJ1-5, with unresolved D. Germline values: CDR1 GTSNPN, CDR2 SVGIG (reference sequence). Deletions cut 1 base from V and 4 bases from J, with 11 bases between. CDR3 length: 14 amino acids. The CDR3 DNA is TGTGCCTGGAGTGACCTAATATTTAATCAGCCCCAGCATTTT. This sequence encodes CAWSDLIFNQPQHF.

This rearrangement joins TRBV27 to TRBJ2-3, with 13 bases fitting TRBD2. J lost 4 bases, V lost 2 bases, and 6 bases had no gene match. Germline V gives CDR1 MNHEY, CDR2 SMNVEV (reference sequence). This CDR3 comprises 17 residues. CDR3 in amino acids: CASSLRTSGRGSDTQYF. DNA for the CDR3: TGTGCCAGCAGTTTAAGGACTAGCGGGAGAGGTTCAGATACGCAGTATTTT.

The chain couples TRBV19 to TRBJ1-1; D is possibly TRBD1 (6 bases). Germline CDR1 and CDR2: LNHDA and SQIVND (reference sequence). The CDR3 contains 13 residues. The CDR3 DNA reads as TGTGCTACCGCACAGGGCACGAACACTGAAGCTTTCTTT. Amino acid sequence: CATAQGTNTEAFF.